This T cell receptor beta chain emerged from a study of cytomegalovirus exposure and HLA in healthy donors. Study-wide results and caveats: The authors listed around 150 TCR beta chains as cytomegalovirus-associated. Analyses of presence/absence relied on an assumption of roughly uniform sequencing depth across donors. Highly shared sequence variants in one cluster were likely a sequencing artifact.

Everyone who donated was a healthy bone marrow donor. Comments on this clone: Its antigen remains unidentified.

The PCR ran on 60 Vbeta and 13 Jbeta primers. Data came from immunoSEQ multiplex PCR; TCRdb stores just in-frame clones and leaves some out. In the table there are fewer than 140,000 clones, about 64% of which are singletons. The CDR3 has 14 amino acids. The germline V gene has CDR1 SGHKS and CDR2 YYEKEE (reference sequence). Trimming took off 5 bases at V and 6 bases at J, with 18 bases between the two ends. The sequenced sample consisted of PBMCs. The receptor comes from a female donor in good health and CMV-seronegative. The chain couples TRBV5-5 to TRBJ2-7; possibly TRBD1 for D (6 bases). As DNA, the CDR3 is TGTGCCAGCAGAGGGGGTCTCGTCAACGGCGAGCAGTACTTC. Translation: CASRGGLVNGEQYF.